This T cell receptor (beta chain) stems from a study of monozygotic twins with inflammatory bowel disease. Points on this clonotype: Antigen: not known.

Study-wide findings and caveats: Healthy co-twins had higher TCRbeta inverse Simpson diversity than their IBD twins.

Germline CDR1 is KGHDR and CDR2 is SFDVKD. The CDR3 runs 16 residues. A template switching step added UMIs, each with a 6-nucleotide sample barcode. Following a re-call of the 5' RACE reads, TCRdb has one entry per CDR3 protein and lacks DNA. The sample includes 200,000 to 250,000 distinct CDR3 sequences. V usage is TRBV24-1 and J usage is TRBJ2-5; the TRBD1 assignment by TCRdb is unverifiable without DNA. This clonotype originated in a human donor with ulcerative colitis or Crohn's disease, or a healthy co-twin of an affected twin (not recorded which). Sequencing was performed on blood. The CDR3 loop reads CATSPGGREKKETQYF.